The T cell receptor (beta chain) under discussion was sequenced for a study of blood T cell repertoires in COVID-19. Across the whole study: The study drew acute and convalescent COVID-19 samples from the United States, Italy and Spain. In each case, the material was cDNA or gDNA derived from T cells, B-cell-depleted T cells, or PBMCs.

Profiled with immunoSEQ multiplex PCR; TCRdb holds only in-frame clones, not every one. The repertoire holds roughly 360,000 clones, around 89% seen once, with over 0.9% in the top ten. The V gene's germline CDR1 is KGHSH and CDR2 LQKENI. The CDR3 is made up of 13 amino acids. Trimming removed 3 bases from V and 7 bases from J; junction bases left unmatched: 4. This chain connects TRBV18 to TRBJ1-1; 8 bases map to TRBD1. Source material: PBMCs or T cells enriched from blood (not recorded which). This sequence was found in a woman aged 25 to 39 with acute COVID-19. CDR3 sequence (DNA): TGTGCCAGCTCACCGGACAGGGAGGGTGAAGCTTTCTTT. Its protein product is CASSPDREGEAFF.